Given below is one TCR beta chain in context. Per the study methods: Counts of nucleated cells, estimated from reference gene primer amplification, were obtained. The assay was immunoSEQ multiplex PCR, and TCRdb's table has in-frame clones only and misses some. For V, J and clone size, that table is used; D and trimming come from the DNA. The sample lists approximately 220,000 clones; around 86% were seen once. The record originates from a study of blood T cell repertoires in COVID-19. This CDR3 comprises 19 residues. V was pared by 0 bases and J by 3 bases, with 23 bases between. The V gene's germline CDR1 is SGHVS and CDR2 FQNEAQ. The participants were between roughly 18 and 89 years old and came from roughly 24 US areas. Cohorts were assigned according to the clinical history that participants reported.

The origin of this receptor is a woman aged 40-49 years with acute COVID-19. Sequenced: PBMCs or T cells enriched from blood (not recorded which). This chain joins TRBV7-8 and TRBJ1-1; D perhaps matches TRBD1 (6 bases). As DNA, the CDR3 is TGTGCCAGCAGCTTAGCGTCGTGGGGGGCTACGGCGGGGGACACTGAAGCTTTCTTT. Its translation is CASSLASWGATAGDTEAFF.